The rows below give T cell receptor beta chains drawn from one sample of a study of OX40 agonist ivuxolimab in advanced cancers. Data came from immunoSEQ multiplex PCR; TCRdb stores just in-frame clones and leaves some out. Of about 84,000 clones listed, over 80% were seen once; the top ten hold less than 0.55%. The sequences come from CD4+ or CD8+ T cells sorted from blood, collected in a trial of the OX40 agonist ivuxolimab. The source is an adult with an advanced solid tumor such as melanoma, head and neck, liver or kidney cancer. Both conserved end residues are part of each CDR3. D genes are given only for firm matches. Not every row has a clone size; where given, it reads once, few, many or a size class.

CDR3 length: 14; J gene: TRBJ1-5; V gene: TRBV9; clone size: -; D gene: -; CDR3 protein: CASSARGGDQPQHF; CDR3 DNA: TGTGCCAGCAGCGCCCGGGGTGGAGATCAGCCCCAGCATTTT
CDR3 length: 15; J gene: TRBJ2-2; V gene: TRBV7-6; clone size: -; D gene: TRBD2; CDR3 protein: CASKPTSGHTGELFF; CDR3 DNA: TGTGCCAGCAAACCCACTAGCGGGCACACCGGGGAGCTGTTTTTT
CDR3 length: 16; J gene: TRBJ2-1; V gene: TRBV5-8; clone size: once; D gene: TRBD2; CDR3 protein: CASSPKLAGLYNEQFF; CDR3 DNA: TGTGCCAGCAGCCCCAAACTAGCGGGACTCTACAATGAGCAGTTCTTC
CDR3 length: 12; J gene: TRBJ2-3; V gene: TRBV7-2; clone size: -; D gene: -; CDR3 protein: CASSFSTDTQYF; CDR3 DNA: TGTGCCAGCAGCTTTAGTACAGATACGCAGTATTTT
CDR3 length: 14; J gene: TRBJ1-2; V gene: TRBV5-8; clone size: -; D gene: TRBD1; CDR3 protein: CASSATGAVYGYTF; CDR3 DNA: TGTGCCAGCAGCGCGACAGGGGCCGTCTATGGCTACACCTTC
CDR3 length: 14; J gene: TRBJ1-2; V gene: TRBV5-4; clone size: -; D gene: -; CDR3 protein: CASSHKQGQGGYTF; CDR3 DNA: TGTGCCAGCAGCCATAAACAGGGCCAGGGGGGCTACACCTTC
CDR3 length: 16; J gene: TRBJ1-2; V gene: TRBV28; clone size: -; D gene: -; CDR3 protein: CASSPGVGVGSGGYTF; CDR3 DNA: TGTGCCAGCAGCCCTGGGGTGGGGGTCGGTTCCGGTGGCTACACCTTC
CDR3 length: 14; J gene: TRBJ2-2; V gene: TRBV10-1; clone size: -; D gene: TRBD1; CDR3 protein: CASSEGTDTGELFF; CDR3 DNA: TGCGCCAGCAGTGAGGGGACAGACACCGGGGAGCTGTTTTTT
CDR3 length: 14; J gene: TRBJ2-7; V gene: TRBV6-1; clone size: -; D gene: -; CDR3 protein: CASNGGQVSYEQYF; CDR3 DNA: TGTGCCAGCAACGGGGGCCAAGTCTCCTACGAGCAGTACTTC
CDR3 length: 17; J gene: TRBJ2-4; V gene: TRBV7-5; clone size: -; D gene: -; CDR3 protein: CVRSSTKEGGAKNIQYF; CDR3 DNA: TGTGTCAGAAGCTCAACCAAAGAGGGGGGGGCCAAAAACATTCAGTACTTC
CDR3 length: 14; J gene: TRBJ2-1; V gene: TRBV7-9; clone size: -; D gene: -; CDR3 protein: CASSLLGVFNEQFF; CDR3 DNA: TGTGCCAGCAGCTTACTGGGGGTTTTCAATGAGCAGTTCTTC
CDR3 length: 16; J gene: TRBJ2-7; V gene: TRBV4-1; clone size: -; D gene: TRBD2; CDR3 protein: CASSQEGGLPFYEQYF; CDR3 DNA: TGCGCCAGCAGCCAAGAGGGAGGGCTCCCCTTCTACGAGCAGTACTTC
CDR3 length: 14; J gene: TRBJ1-3; V gene: TRBV11-2; clone size: -; D gene: -; CDR3 protein: CASSGTGSGNTIYF; CDR3 DNA: TGTGCCAGCAGCGGAACAGGCTCTGGAAACACCATATATTTT
CDR3 length: 13; J gene: TRBJ1-2; V gene: TRBV9; clone size: -; D gene: -; CDR3 protein: CASSVAPDTGYTF; CDR3 DNA: TGTGCCAGCAGCGTAGCTCCGGACACGGGCTACACCTTC
CDR3 length: 15; J gene: TRBJ1-2; V gene: TRBV5-1; clone size: once; D gene: -; CDR3 protein: CASSLEGSGGSGYTF; CDR3 DNA: TGCGCCAGCAGCTTGGAGGGTTCGGGGGGCAGTGGCTACACCTTC
CDR3 length: 15; J gene: TRBJ2-5; V gene: TRBV6-1; clone size: -; D gene: -; CDR3 protein: CASSAQQGGGETQYF; CDR3 DNA: TGTGCCAGCAGTGCCCAACAGGGAGGGGGAGAGACCCAGTACTTC
CDR3 length: 15; J gene: TRBJ2-1; V gene: TRBV9; clone size: -; D gene: TRBD2; CDR3 protein: CASSARLAGYNEQFF; CDR3 DNA: TGTGCCAGCAGCGCCCGATTAGCGGGGTACAATGAGCAGTTCTTC
CDR3 length: 15; J gene: TRBJ1-4; V gene: TRBV4-2; clone size: -; D gene: -; CDR3 protein: CASSQDQGRNEKLFF; CDR3 DNA: TGTGCCAGCAGCCAAGATCAGGGAAGAAATGAAAAACTGTTTTTT
CDR3 length: 15; J gene: TRBJ2-1; V gene: TRBV11-3; clone size: -; D gene: -; CDR3 protein: CASSLGGGTYNEQFF; CDR3 DNA: TGTGCCAGCAGCTTAGGGGGCGGGACTTACAATGAGCAGTTCTTC
CDR3 length: 16; J gene: TRBJ1-2; V gene: TRBV27; clone size: -; D gene: -; CDR3 protein: CASRLTGTPTTGGYTF; CDR3 DNA: TGTGCCAGCAGACTCACCGGGACGCCAACAACGGGAGGCTACACCTTC
CDR3 length: 15; J gene: TRBJ2-2; V gene: TRBV5-4; clone size: -; D gene: -; CDR3 protein: CASSWGAATTGELFF; CDR3 DNA: TGTGCCAGCAGCTGGGGGGCGGCGACCACCGGGGAGCTGTTTTTT
CDR3 length: 16; J gene: TRBJ2-2; V gene: TRBV4-3; clone size: once; D gene: -; CDR3 protein: CASSQEEGRLTGELFF; CDR3 DNA: TGCGCCAGCAGCCAAGAAGAGGGGCGACTCACCGGGGAGCTGTTTTTT
CDR3 length: 18; J gene: TRBJ2-3; V gene: TRBV4-2; clone size: -; D gene: TRBD1; CDR3 protein: CASSQDGQGARGTDTQYF; CDR3 DNA: TGTGCCAGCAGCCAAGATGGGCAGGGGGCGCGGGGCACAGATACGCAGTATTTT
CDR3 length: 13; J gene: TRBJ1-5; V gene: TRBV10-1; clone size: -; D gene: -; CDR3 protein: CASSETSNQPQHF; CDR3 DNA: TGCGCCAGCAGTGAGACAAGCAATCAGCCCCAGCATTTT
CDR3 length: 14; J gene: TRBJ2-1; V gene: TRBV14; clone size: -; D gene: -; CDR3 protein: CASSWTIRANEQFF; CDR3 DNA: TGTGCCAGCAGCTGGACTATAAGGGCCAATGAGCAGTTCTTC
CDR3 length: 13; J gene: TRBJ1-5; V gene: TRBV18; clone size: -; D gene: -; CDR3 protein: CASLRDSNQPQHF; CDR3 DNA: TGTGCCAGCCTCCGGGACAGCAATCAGCCCCAGCATTTT